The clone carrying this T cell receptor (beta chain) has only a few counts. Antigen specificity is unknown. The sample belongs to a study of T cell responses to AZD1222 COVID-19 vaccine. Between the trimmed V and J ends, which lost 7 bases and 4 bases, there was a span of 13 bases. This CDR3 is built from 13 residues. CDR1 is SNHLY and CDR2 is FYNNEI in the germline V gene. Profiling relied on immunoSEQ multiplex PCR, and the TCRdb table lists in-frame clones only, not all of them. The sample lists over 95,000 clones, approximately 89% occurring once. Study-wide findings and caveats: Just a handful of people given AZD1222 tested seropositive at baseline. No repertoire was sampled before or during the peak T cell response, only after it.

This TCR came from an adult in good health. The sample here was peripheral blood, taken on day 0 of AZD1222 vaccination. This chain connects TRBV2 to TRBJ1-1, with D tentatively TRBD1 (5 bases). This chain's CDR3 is CASNGRASTEAFF. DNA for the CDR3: TGTGCCAGCAACGGCAGGGCCAGCACTGAAGCTTTCTTT.